Below are 22 T cell receptor beta chains sequenced from a single sample in a study of blood T cell repertoires in COVID-19. This table comes from immunoSEQ multiplex PCR, and its TCRdb copy is limited to in-frame clones, with some not included. The sample yields approximately 50,000 clones, about 84% seen once. Sequencing was carried out using peripheral blood. These receptors all come from a woman aged 80 or over with acute or convalescent COVID-19.

In its sample, this clone was seen once. The genes are TRBV21-1 and TRBJ1-1. TRBV21-1 is given as a pseudogene. The CDR3 is 15 amino acids. The CDR3 spells CASSKTLSRGDKAFF. The CDR3 DNA is TGTGCCAGCAGCAAAACCTTGTCGCGGGGTGATAAAGCTTTCTTT.

V gene TRBV2 combines with J gene TRBJ2-3; possibly TRBD2 for D (6 bases). Germline V gene data show CDR1 as SNHLY and CDR2 as FYNNEI. CDR3 length equals 15 residues. Trimming stripped 2 bases from V and 8 bases from J, with 17 bases between. The CDR3 region is CASSESSSELGTQYF. CDR3 in DNA: TGTGCCAGCAGTGAAAGCTCTAGCGAGTTAGGTACGCAGTATTTT.

V is TRBV10-1 and J is TRBJ2-1, with 11 bases matching TRBD2. V dropped 5 bases and J dropped 6; count of bases not matched to a gene: 6. The CDR3 is 15 residues long. Germline CDR1 is WNHNN and CDR2 is SYGVQD (reference sequence). CDR3 sequence reads: CASSLTSGSFNEQFF. The CDR3 region has the DNA TGCGCCAGCAGTCTCACTAGCGGGAGTTTCAATGAGCAGTTCTTC.

The rearrangement uses TRBV3-1 (or the pseudogene TRBV3-2) and TRBJ1-6; D is perhaps TRBD1 (5 bases). V lost 2 bases and J lost 10, with 15 bases in between. The CDR3 extends over 15 amino acids. CDR1 and CDR2 (germline): LGHDT, YNNKEL (reference sequence). CDR3 sequence reads: CASSQRHFRGSPLHF. CDR3 DNA sequence: TGTGCCAGCAGCCAACGCCATTTTAGGGGCTCACCCCTCCACTTT.

The V gene is TRBV30, the J gene TRBJ1-5, with a weak D call TRBD1 (6 bases). Germline CDR1 reads GTSNPN; CDR2 reads SVGIG (reference sequence). The CDR3 has 18 amino acids. The V and J ends lost 2 bases and 2 bases respectively, with 22 bases between them. This chain's CDR3 is CAWSLGGAFGTGNQPQHF. The CDR3 nucleotides read TGTGCCTGGAGTCTAGGGGGGGCCTTTGGGACTGGCAATCAGCCCCAGCATTTT.

The chain recombines TRBV11-3 with TRBJ2-7, with D possibly matching TRBD2 (6 bases). CDR1 and CDR2 (germline): SGHNT, YENEEA. The ends were cut back, 5 bases at V and 4 bases at J, with 33 bases in the middle. This CDR3 region has 20 residues. This chain's CDR3 is CASSHNRERDLMRGEYEQYF. The CDR3 DNA reads as TGTGCCAGCAGCCACAATAGGGAAAGGGATTTAATGCGGGGTGAATACGAGCAGTACTTC.

CDR3 amino acids: CASKPGTGNTIYF. The CDR3 region has the DNA TGTGCCAGCAAGCCAGGGACTGGAAACACCATATATTTT. This chain joins TRBV12-3 or TRBV12-4 and TRBJ1-3; D is perhaps TRBD1 (5 bases). Trimming took 7 bases from V and 2 from J, leaving 9 bases between them. The CDR3 has 13 amino acids.

The rearrangement uses TRBV20-1 and TRBJ1-2; no reliable D call. Germline V gene lookup returns CDR1 DFQATT and CDR2 SNEGSKA (reference sequence). The CDR3 contains 15 residues. V was clipped by 3 bases and J by 0 bases, with 14 bases between them. The CDR3 loop reads CSASLGGAANYGYTF. CDR3 DNA: TGCAGTGCTAGTTTGGGAGGAGCCGCTAACTATGGCTACACCTTC.

Only one count was recorded for this clone. The chain couples TRBV11-3 to TRBJ2-2; D gene ambiguous. V was pared by 2 bases and J by 7 bases, with 11 bases between. Germline CDR1 is SGHNT and CDR2 is YENEEA. The CDR3 length is 14 residues. CDR3 DNA: TGTGCCAGCAGCTTAACCCGGTACGGCGGGGAGCTGTTTTTT. It specifies CASSLTRYGGELFF.

This chain uses TRBV29-1 with TRBJ2-1, with TRBD2 matching over 8 bases. CDR3 length: 14 residues. Germline V gene data show CDR1 as SQVTM and CDR2 as ANQGSEA. Trimming took 4 bases from V and 6 from J; bases not matched to a gene: 8. CDR3 in amino acids: CSVAVGLAGNEQFF. The CDR3 DNA sequence: TGCAGCGTTGCTGTAGGACTAGCTGGCAATGAGCAGTTCTTC.

The V and J genes are TRBV5-1 and TRBJ2-2; 14 positions match TRBD2. Losses at the gene ends were 0 bases for V and 2 bases for J; bases not matched to a gene: 9. CDR1 and CDR2 (germline): SGHRS, YFSETQ. The CDR3 is 20 amino acids. As DNA, the CDR3 is TGCGCCAGCAGCTTGGTTCTTTTTGGGACTAGCGGGAGAAACACCGGGGAGCTGTTTTTT. Amino acid sequence: CASSLVLFGTSGRNTGELFF.

This chain connects TRBV5-4 to TRBJ2-3, with 8 nucleotides matching TRBD2. CDR1 and CDR2 (germline): SGHNT, YYREEE (reference sequence). The ends lost 5 bases at V and 4 bases at J; junction bases unmatched: 9. The CDR3 contains 15 residues. The CDR3 DNA is TGTGCCAGCAGTCCCGGGGGGGGCGGGGCAGATACGCAGTATTTT. Its translation: CASSPGGGGADTQYF. Combining the CDR3 with reference TRBV5-4 and TRBJ2-3 gives the whole variable domain ETGVTQSPTHLIKTRGQQVTLRCSSQSGHNTVSWYQQALGQGPQFIFQYYREEENGRGNFPPRFSGLQFPNYSSELNVNALELDDSALYLCASSPGGGGADTQYFGPGTRLTVL.

The gene calls are TRBV12-5 and TRBJ2-1; unclear D gene. The CDR3 sequence is 16 residues long. Germline CDR1 LGHNT, CDR2 FRNRAP. The V end was cut by 0 bases, the J end by 10 bases, with 19 bases between. The CDR3 nucleotides are TGTGCTAGTGGTTTGGTATTCGGAGCCCCCGTCTGGGAGCAGTTCTTC. It codes for CASGLVFGAPVWEQFF.

Comments on this clone: Its ends do not fully match the called genes, so a read error is possible. The chain carries TRBV7-7 and TRBJ2-1, with 14 bases identical to TRBD2. CDR1 is SSHAT and CDR2 is FNYEAQ in the germline V gene (reference sequence). The CDR3 has 15 amino acids. The CDR3 is CASTTGTSGSDEQFF. DNA for the CDR3: TGTGCTAGCACAACCGGGACTAGCGGGAGTGATGAGCAGTTCTTC.

CDR3: CASSVRTGDPYEQYF. CDR3 bases: TGTGCCAGCAGCGTCCGGACAGGCGATCCCTACGAGCAGTACTTC. This rearrangement joins TRBV6-5 to TRBJ2-7, with 7 bases that match TRBD1. The CDR3 covers 15 residues. The J segment lost 2 bases and the V segment lost 6 bases, leaving 10 bases of the junction unmatched. Germline V gene data show CDR1 as MNHEY and CDR2 as SVGAGI.

This clone has only one observation. This chain uses TRBV5-4 with TRBJ1-2; 7 bases are a match to TRBD1. Per germline, CDR1 SGHNT and CDR2 YYREEE (reference sequence). J was trimmed by 3 bases and V by 5 bases; bases with no gene match: 4. The CDR3 extends over 13 amino acids. The chain's CDR3 is CASRVTGDYGYTF. The CDR3, as DNA: TGTGCCAGCAGAGTCACAGGGGACTATGGCTACACCTTC.

The J gene is TRBJ2-2, the V gene TRBV28; 9 bases line up with TRBD1. This CDR3 is 14 amino acids long. Germline V lookup: CDR1 MDHEN, CDR2 SYDVKM. This chain's CDR3 is CVVEKTGGTGELFF. The DNA for the CDR3 is TGTGTCGTCGAAAAGACAGGGGGCACCGGGGAGCTGTTTTTT.

The genes are TRBV11-3 and TRBJ2-5, with a possible D match to TRBD2 (6 bases). The V gene lost 4 bases and the J gene lost 5 bases, with 17 bases spanning the gap. The germline V gene encodes CDR1 SGHNT and CDR2 YENEEA. There are 15 residues in the CDR3. The CDR3 loop is CASSSFSGVGETQYF. CDR3 sequence (DNA): TGTGCCAGCAGCTCCTTCTCGGGAGTCGGGGAGACCCAGTACTTC.

V is TRBV15 and J is TRBJ1-5; D is ambiguous. CDR3 length: 14 residues. V gave up 3 bases and J gave up 4 bases, with 10 bases separating them. CDR1 is LNHNV, CDR2 YYDKDF, per germline (reference sequence). DNA of the CDR3: TGTGCCACCAGCAGGGGCCATCGGAATCAGCCCCAGCATTTT. Translation: CATSRGHRNQPQHF.

V is TRBV20-1 and J is TRBJ1-1, with D uncertain. With 6 bases removed from V and 5 bases from J, the gap between germline ends came to 10 bases. The CDR3 runs 11 residues. The germline V gene encodes CDR1 DFQATT and CDR2 SNEGSKA (reference sequence). The CDR3 spells CSAGDGTEAFF. The CDR3 nucleotides read TGCAGTGCCGGTGACGGGACTGAAGCTTTCTTT.

A single count supports this clone. The chain is built from TRBV7-3 and TRBJ2-1, with TRBD2 matching over 9 bases. This CDR3 region has 15 residues. Unmatched junction bases numbered 9, after V lost 5 bases and J lost 7 bases. CDR1 is SGHTA and CDR2 is FQGTGA in the germline V gene. The CDR3 DNA sequence: TGTGCCAGCAGCAAGCTAGCGGGATTCGGAAATGAGCAGTTCTTC. Translating it yields CASSKLAGFGNEQFF. The whole variable domain, remainder taken from reference TRBV7-3 and TRBJ2-1, is GAGVSQTPSNKVTEKGKYVELRCDPISGHTALYWYRQSLGQGPEFLIYFQGTGAADDSGLPNDRFFAVRPEGSVSTLKIQRTERGDSAVYLCASSKLAGFGNEQFFGPGTRLTVL.

J is TRBJ1-1 and V is TRBV2, with 8 nucleotides matching TRBD1. The CDR3 is 16 amino acids. The germline V gene has CDR1 SNHLY and CDR2 FYNNEI. With V trimmed by 6 bases and J by 1 base, 10 bases remained unmatched. The CDR3 region has the DNA TGTGCCAGCAGAGGGAGACCAGGGGGCGCGAACACTGAAGCTTTCTTT. This gives the protein CASRGRPGGANTEAFF.